This note documents a single T cell receptor beta chain sequence. Specified time point: newly diagnosed GD, antithyroid drugs for less than 3 months. PBMCs were the source of the RNA used for TCR sequencing. With EDTA tubes as the receptacles, 7 to 9 milliliters of peripheral blood were drawn. This sample stems from a study of regulatory T cells in long-lasting Graves disease. Assembly of TCR beta libraries relied on iRepertoire HTBI primers together with Arm-PCR of CDR3 regions. TCRdb fed the multiplex PCR reads into MiXCR, producing one record per CDR3 protein. The sample lists approximately 300,000 distinct CDR3 sequences, 18% occurring once. The origin of this receptor is a female donor with Graves disease. The input for sequencing was peripheral blood mononuclear cells (PBMCs), taken at new diagnosis, from a patient treated with antithyroid drugs.

CDR3 residues: CASSSTRGGGYNEQFF. CDR3 nucleotide sequence: TGCGCCAGCAGCTCCACTCGAGGGGGCGGCTACAATGAGCAGTTCTTC. V gene TRBV5-1 combines with J gene TRBJ2-1, with 7 bases that match TRBD1. This CDR3 has 16 residues. J was trimmed by 3 bases and V by 3 bases; bases with no gene match: 9. Per the germline V gene, CDR1 is SGHRS and CDR2 is YFSETQ.